Listed below are T cell receptor beta chains from one sample, sequenced in a study of shared clonotypes between healthy human individuals. Profiled with immunoSEQ multiplex PCR; TCRdb holds only in-frame clones, not every one. In the table there are around 1.1 million clones, roughly 74% of which are singletons. The sample consisted of memory CD4+ T cells from PBMCs. Every receptor here comes from a man between 18 and 35 years old in good health. Some clones in this sample may be carry-over from other donors' samples. CDR3s include the opening cysteine and the closing phenylalanine or tryptophan. The D gene is left open where the match is weak. Clone size is shown for a subset of rows, as once, few, many or a class of expanded clone.

clone_size,d_call,j_call,v_call,cdr3_nt,cdr3_aa
.,.,TRBJ1-2,TRBV6-1,TGTGCCAGCAGTGAAGAGGTCGGCCCCCGGTATGGCTACACCTTC,CASSEEVGPRYGYTF
many,.,TRBJ2-3,TRBV6-1,TGTGCCAGCAGTGAAACGGCAGGAATCCCTGGGGATACGCAGTATTTT,CASSETAGIPGDTQYF
.,.,TRBJ2-1,TRBV10-2,TGCGCCAGCAGGGGGGGACAGCGCAATGAGCAGTTCTTC,CASRGGQRNEQFF
.,.,TRBJ1-2,TRBV7-3,TGTGCCACCCTTAACTATGGCTACACCTTC,CATLNYGYTF
.,.,TRBJ2-2,TRBV18,TGTGCCAGCTCACCGGGCCAGGGGACCGGGGAGCTGTTTTTT,CASSPGQGTGELFF
many,TRBD2,TRBJ2-1,TRBV28,TGTGCCAGCAGTTTAGCCGGCAGCGGGAGGGCCCATGAGCAGTTCTTC,CASSLAGSGRAHEQFF
.,TRBD1,TRBJ1-2,TRBV19,TGTGCCAGTAGTACGAGGGGGCTAGTTAACTATGGCTACACCTTC,CASSTRGLVNYGYTF
.,.,TRBJ2-5,TRBV30,TGTGCCTGGAGTTCTCCCCCGAGTAAGACCCAGTACTTC,CAWSSPPSKTQYF
.,TRBD2,TRBJ2-3,TRBV28,TGTACCAGCAGGCTCGGGGGGAGCACAGATACGCAGTATTTT,CTSRLGGSTDTQYF
few,TRBD1,TRBJ1-2,TRBV28,TGTGCCAGCAACGAGGACAGGGGCCTTTCCTGCTTC,CASNEDRGLSCF
.,.,TRBJ2-5,TRBV5-1,TGCGCCAGCAGCTTGATTCAAGAAGAGACCCAGTACTTC,CASSLIQEETQYF
.,TRBD2,TRBJ2-1,TRBV7-3,TGTGCCAGCAGCACGGGACTAGCGGGAGGGAGCTCCTACAATGAGCAGTTCTTC,CASSTGLAGGSSYNEQFF
.,.,TRBJ1-5,TRBV4-1,TGCGCCAGCAGCCAACAGGTGAATCAGCCCCAGCATTTT,CASSQQVNQPQHF
few,.,TRBJ2-7,TRBV10-2,TGCGCCAGCAGTGAGGGGGACCACTCCTTCTACGAGCAGTACTTC,CASSEGDHSFYEQYF
few,.,TRBJ1-1,TRBV30,TGTGCCTGGACTGAGGATCGAAACACTGAAGCTTTCTTT,CAWTEDRNTEAFF
once,.,TRBJ2-6,TRBV15,TGTGCCACCAGCAGGGGGACCTCTGGGGCCAACGTCCTGACTTTC,CATSRGTSGANVLTF
.,.,TRBJ2-5,TRBV6-5,TGTGCCAGCAGTTACTCTTGGGGTGGAGAGACCCAGTACTTC,CASSYSWGGETQYF
.,TRBD1,TRBJ2-7,TRBV6-1,TGTGCCAGCAGCGCCGAGGACAGGGGGCTCTGGGAGCAGTACTTC,CASSAEDRGLWEQYF
.,.,TRBJ1-2,TRBV6-1,TGTGCCAGCGGTTCCAGGGATAACTATGGCTACACCTTC,CASGSRDNYGYTF
.,.,TRBJ2-1,TRBV2,TGTGCCAGCAGTTCCGGGAGCTCCAATGAGCAGTTCTTC,CASSSGSSNEQFF
.,.,TRBJ2-5,TRBV5-1,TGCGCCAGCAGCCCCCGTCCGGGGCTCAGCGAGACCCAGTACTTC,CASSPRPGLSETQYF
.,TRBD1,TRBJ1-5,TRBV5-1,TGCGCCAGCAGCTTGAACACAGGGGGAAATCAGCCCCAGCATTTT,CASSLNTGGNQPQHF
.,.,TRBJ2-3,TRBV9,TGTGCCAGCAGCGCGGGGGCCCACACAGATACGCAGTATTTT,CASSAGAHTDTQYF
few,TRBD2,TRBJ2-3,TRBV4-1,TGCGCCAGCAGCCCCACAAGCGGGAGTACAGATACGCAGTATTTT,CASSPTSGSTDTQYF
.,.,TRBJ2-5,TRBV28,TGTGCCAGCAGTTTCTCGGGACGCATGGGAGAGACCCAGTACTTC,CASSFSGRMGETQYF
.,TRBD2,TRBJ2-1,TRBV30,TGTGCCACTCACCCTCCGCTACTAGCGCACGAGCAGTTCTTC,CATHPPLLAHEQFF
once,TRBD1,TRBJ1-5,TRBV30,TGTGCCTGGAGTACAGGGGAAGGTCAGCCCCAGCATTTT,CAWSTGEGQPQHF
.,.,TRBJ1-5,TRBV18,TGTGCCAGCTCACCAACAGGGAATAGCAATCAGCCCCAGCATTTT,CASSPTGNSNQPQHF
.,.,TRBJ2-7,TRBV5-5,TGTGCCAGCTTCGCCGAGGACGAGCAGTACTTC,CASFAEDEQYF
.,.,TRBJ2-2,TRBV5-1,TGCGCCAGCAGCCCCAGGGGCCCCGGGGAGCTGTTTTTT,CASSPRGPGELFF
.,.,TRBJ2-3,TRBV7-8,TGTGCCAGCAGCAGAAAGCGGGCAGGCGGAGATACGCAGTATTTT,CASSRKRAGGDTQYF
.,TRBD2,TRBJ2-7,TRBV7-8,TGTGCCAGCAGCTGGGGACTAGCGGTGAACTACGAGCAGTACTTC,CASSWGLAVNYEQYF
.,TRBD1,TRBJ1-2,TRBV9,TGTGCCAGCAGCCCGAGGGACAGGGGGAACTATGGCTACACCTTC,CASSPRDRGNYGYTF
.,TRBD2,TRBJ2-3,TRBV4-2,TGTGCCAGCAGCCAATTTCATGGGAGGGCCATAGTTGCAGATACGCAGTATTTT,CASSQFHGRAIVADTQYF
.,.,TRBJ1-1,TRBV7-3,TGTGCCAGCAGCTCGACAGTGAACACTGAAGCTTTCTTT,CASSSTVNTEAFF
.,.,TRBJ1-3,TRBV2,TGTGCCAGCACTCTGGACAGAGGAAACACCATATATTTT,CASTLDRGNTIYF
.,.,TRBJ2-1,TRBV5-1,TGCGCCAGCAGCTTGAATCTAGGCTACAATGAGCAGTTCTTC,CASSLNLGYNEQFF
once,TRBD1,TRBJ1-1,TRBV7-3,TGTGCCAGCAGCTCAGGGGGGCACACTGAAGCTTTCTTT,CASSSGGHTEAFF
.,.,TRBJ1-4,TRBV28,TGTGCCAGCAGCGACAGGAAAACAACTAATGAAAAACTGTTTTTT,CASSDRKTTNEKLFF
many,.,TRBJ1-5,TRBV28,TGTGCCAGCAGGGAAGGGGGTTTCAATCAGCCCCAGCATTTT,CASREGGFNQPQHF
.,.,TRBJ2-3,TRBV2,TGTGCCAGCAGTGCCGCTAGCGCGACCACAGATACGCAGTATTTT,CASSAASATTDTQYF
once,TRBD1,TRBJ2-1,TRBV6-5,TGTGCCAGCAGTTACGCACCTCTTGGACAGGCATTGGGGCAGTTCTTC,CASSYAPLGQALGQFF